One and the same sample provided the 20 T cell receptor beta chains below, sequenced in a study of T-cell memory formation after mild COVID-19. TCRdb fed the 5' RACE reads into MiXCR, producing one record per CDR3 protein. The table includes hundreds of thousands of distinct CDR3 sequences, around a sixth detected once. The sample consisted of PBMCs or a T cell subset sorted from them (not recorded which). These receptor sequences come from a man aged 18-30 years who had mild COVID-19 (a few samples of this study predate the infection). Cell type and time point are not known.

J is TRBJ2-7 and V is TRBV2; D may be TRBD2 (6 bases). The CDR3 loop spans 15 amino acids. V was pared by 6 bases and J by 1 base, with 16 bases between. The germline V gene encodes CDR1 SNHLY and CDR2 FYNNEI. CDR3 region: CASSDLRGLSYEQYF. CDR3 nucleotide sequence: TGTGCCAGCAGCGACTTGCGGGGTTTGTCCTACGAGCAGTACTTC.

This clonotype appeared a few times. The CDR3 region is CASSESGTTITDTQYF. CDR3 DNA sequence: TGCGCCAGCAGCGAATCCGGGACCACGATCACAGATACGCAGTATTTT. V and J are TRBV5-1 and TRBJ2-3, with D perhaps assigned TRBD1 or TRBD2 (5 bases each). V was shortened by 4 bases and J by 2 bases, with 17 bases between the two germline ends. Germline assignment: CDR1 SGHRS and CDR2 YFSETQ. The CDR3 has 16 amino acids.

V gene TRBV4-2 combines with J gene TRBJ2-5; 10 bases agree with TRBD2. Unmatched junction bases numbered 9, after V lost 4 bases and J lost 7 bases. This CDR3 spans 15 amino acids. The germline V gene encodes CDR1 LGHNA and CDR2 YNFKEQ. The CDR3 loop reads CASSPGLATSGTQYF. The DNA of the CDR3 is TGTGCCAGCAGCCCGGGACTAGCGACGTCCGGGACCCAGTACTTC.

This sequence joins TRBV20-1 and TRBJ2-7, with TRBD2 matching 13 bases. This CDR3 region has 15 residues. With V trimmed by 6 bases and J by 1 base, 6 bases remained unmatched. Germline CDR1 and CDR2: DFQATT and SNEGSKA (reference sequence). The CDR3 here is CSARTSGGLSYEQYV. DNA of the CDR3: TGCAGTGCGCGGACTAGCGGGGGCCTATCCTACGAGCAGTACGTC.

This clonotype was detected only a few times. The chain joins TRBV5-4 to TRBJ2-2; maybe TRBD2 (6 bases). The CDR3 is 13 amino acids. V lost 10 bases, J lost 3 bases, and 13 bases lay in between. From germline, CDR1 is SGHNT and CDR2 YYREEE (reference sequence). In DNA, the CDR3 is TGTGCCGAGGGCGGGGCCTACACCGGGGAGCTGTTTTTT. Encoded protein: CAEGGAYTGELFF.

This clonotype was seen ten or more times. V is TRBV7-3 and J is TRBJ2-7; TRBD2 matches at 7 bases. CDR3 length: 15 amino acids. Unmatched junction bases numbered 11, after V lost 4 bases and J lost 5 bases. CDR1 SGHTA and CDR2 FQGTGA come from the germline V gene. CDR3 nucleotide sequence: TGTGCCAGCAGCTCTAAGGGTACTAGCGATCACGAGCAGTACTTC. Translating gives CASSSKGTSDHEQYF.

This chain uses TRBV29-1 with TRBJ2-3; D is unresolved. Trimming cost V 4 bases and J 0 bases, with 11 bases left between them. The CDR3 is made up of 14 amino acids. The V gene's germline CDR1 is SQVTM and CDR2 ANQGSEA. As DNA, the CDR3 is TGCAGCGTTGTGGCAGCCCGAAGCACAGATACGCAGTATTTT. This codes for CSVVAARSTDTQYF.

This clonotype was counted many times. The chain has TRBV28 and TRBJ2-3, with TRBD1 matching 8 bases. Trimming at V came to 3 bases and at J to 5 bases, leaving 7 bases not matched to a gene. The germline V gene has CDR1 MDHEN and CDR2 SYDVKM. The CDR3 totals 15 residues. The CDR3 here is CASSFPRGPGDTQYF. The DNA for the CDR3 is TGTGCCAGCAGTTTCCCCAGGGGGCCGGGAGATACGCAGTATTTT.

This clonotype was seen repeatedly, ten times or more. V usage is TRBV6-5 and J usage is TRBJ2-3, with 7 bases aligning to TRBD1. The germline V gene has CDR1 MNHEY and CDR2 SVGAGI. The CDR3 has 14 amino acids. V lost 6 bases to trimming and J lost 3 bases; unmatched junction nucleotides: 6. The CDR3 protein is CASRRDSLTDTQYF. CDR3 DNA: TGTGCCAGCAGACGGGACAGCTTAACAGATACGCAGTATTTT.

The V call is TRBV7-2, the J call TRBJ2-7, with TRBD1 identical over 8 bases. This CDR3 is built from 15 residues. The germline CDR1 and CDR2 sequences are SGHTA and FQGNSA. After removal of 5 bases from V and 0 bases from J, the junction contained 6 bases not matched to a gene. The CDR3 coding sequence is TGTGCCAGCAGCCCTAGACAGGGGAGCTCCTACGAGCAGTACGTC. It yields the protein CASSPRQGSSYEQYV.

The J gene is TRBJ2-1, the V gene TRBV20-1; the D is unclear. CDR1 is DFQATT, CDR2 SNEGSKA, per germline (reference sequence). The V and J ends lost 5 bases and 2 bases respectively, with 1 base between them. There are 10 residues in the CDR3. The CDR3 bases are TGCAGTGCTGCCTACAATGAGCAGTTCTTC. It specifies CSAAYNEQFF.

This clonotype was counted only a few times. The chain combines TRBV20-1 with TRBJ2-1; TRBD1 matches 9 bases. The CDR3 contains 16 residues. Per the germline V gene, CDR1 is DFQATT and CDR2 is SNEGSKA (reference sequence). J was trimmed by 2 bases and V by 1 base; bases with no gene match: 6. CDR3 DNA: TGCAGTGCTAGAGGGGTACAGGGGGCTACCTACAATGAGCAGTTCTTC. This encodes CSARGVQGATYNEQFF.

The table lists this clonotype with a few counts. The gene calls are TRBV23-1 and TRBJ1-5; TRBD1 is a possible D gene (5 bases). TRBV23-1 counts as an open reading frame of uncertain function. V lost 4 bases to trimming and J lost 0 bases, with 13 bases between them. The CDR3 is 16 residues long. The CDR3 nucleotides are TGCGCCAGCAGTCGGTCAGGGCCCTATAGCAATCAGCCCCAGCATTTT. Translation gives CASSRSGPYSNQPQHF.

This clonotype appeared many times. CDR3 bases: TGCAGCGTTGGTGCCCCTGGGGCAGGCACCGGGGAGCTGTTTTTT. It is translated as CSVGAPGAGTGELFF. This chain joins TRBV29-1 and TRBJ2-2; D is possibly TRBD1 (5 bases). This CDR3 is built from 15 residues. Germline V CDR1 and CDR2: SQVTM, ANQGSEA. The V and J ends lost 4 bases and 4 bases respectively, with 16 bases between them.

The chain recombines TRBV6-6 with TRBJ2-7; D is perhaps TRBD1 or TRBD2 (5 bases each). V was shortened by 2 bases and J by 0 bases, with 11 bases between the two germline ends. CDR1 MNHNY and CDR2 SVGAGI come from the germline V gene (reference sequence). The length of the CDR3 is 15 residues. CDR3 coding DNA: TGTGCCAGCAGTTACATGCTGGGACGCTCCTACGAGCAGTACTTC. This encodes CASSYMLGRSYEQYF.

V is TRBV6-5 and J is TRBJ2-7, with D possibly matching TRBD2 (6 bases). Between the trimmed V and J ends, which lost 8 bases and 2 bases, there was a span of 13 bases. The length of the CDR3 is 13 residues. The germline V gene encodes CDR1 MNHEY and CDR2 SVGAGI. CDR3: CASAIAATYEQYV. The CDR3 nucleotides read TGTGCCAGCGCGATAGCGGCCACCTACGAGCAGTACGTC.

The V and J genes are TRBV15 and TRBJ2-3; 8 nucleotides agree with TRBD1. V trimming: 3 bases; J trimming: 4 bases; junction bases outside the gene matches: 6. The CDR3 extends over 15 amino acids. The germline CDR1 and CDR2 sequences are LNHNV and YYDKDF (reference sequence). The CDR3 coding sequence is TGTGCCACCAGCAGCCTAGGACAGGGAGCAGATACGCAGTATTTT. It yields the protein CATSSLGQGADTQYF.

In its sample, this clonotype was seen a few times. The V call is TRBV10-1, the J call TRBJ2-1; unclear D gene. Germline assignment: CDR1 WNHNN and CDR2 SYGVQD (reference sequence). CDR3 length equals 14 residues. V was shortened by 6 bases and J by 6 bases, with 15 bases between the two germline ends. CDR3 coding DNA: TGCGCCAGCAGCCCGAGCGAGTACAGCAATGAGCAGTTCTTC. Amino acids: CASSPSEYSNEQFF.

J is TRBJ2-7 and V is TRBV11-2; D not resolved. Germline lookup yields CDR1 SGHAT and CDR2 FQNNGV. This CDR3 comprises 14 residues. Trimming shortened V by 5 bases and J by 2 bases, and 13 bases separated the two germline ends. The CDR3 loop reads CASSLVGRPYEQYF. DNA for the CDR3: TGTGCCAGCAGCCTAGTCGGTAGACCCTACGAGCAGTACTTC.

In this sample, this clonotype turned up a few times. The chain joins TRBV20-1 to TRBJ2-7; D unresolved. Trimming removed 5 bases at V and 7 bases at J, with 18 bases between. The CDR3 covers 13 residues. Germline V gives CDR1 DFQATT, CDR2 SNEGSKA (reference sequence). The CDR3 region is CSAFGGLSREQYV. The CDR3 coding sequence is TGCAGTGCTTTCGGTGGGCTCTCGAGAGAGCAGTACGTC.